This entry lists 6 T cell receptor beta chains sequenced from one sample in a study of blood T cells in healthy people across ages (dated by TCRdb to between 2014 and 2017). Library preparation used 5' RACE. The reads were generated on an Illumina HiSeq 2500. A second roughly 7 to 11 cycle PCR used a sample-barcoded 5' primer and a J-beta primer mix. Clones were called with MiXCR by TCRdb after fastp trimmed the public reads at Q25, and only in-frame beta chains were retained. Each entry is one CDR3 protein sequence, shown with its most common DNA and genes. Within this sample are over 950,000 distinct CDR3 sequences, with 35% to 40% of them counted one time only. The top ten hold 10% to 15% of the sample. The material sequenced was blood. The receptors were sampled from a man between 18 and 29 years old in good health.

The chain uses TRBV2 and TRBJ1-5, with D possibly being TRBD1 (6 bases). Trimming removed 4 bases from V and 0 bases from J, with 16 bases in between. The CDR3 runs to 17 residues. Germline V CDR1 and CDR2: SNHLY, FYNNEI. CDR3 DNA sequence: TGTGCCAGCAGTGGGTCCCCGGGGGCCCTTAGCAATCAGCCCCAGCATTTT. Amino acid sequence: CASSGSPGALSNQPQHF.

The rearrangement uses TRBV20-1 and TRBJ2-3; 13 nucleotides line up with TRBD2. This CDR3 region has 17 residues. Trimming removed 5 bases from V and 4 bases from J; junction bases left unmatched: 12. In germline, CDR1 is DFQATT, CDR2 SNEGSKA (reference sequence). The CDR3 spells CSAGKGLAGPPADTQYF. In DNA, the CDR3 is TGCAGTGCTGGAAAGGGACTAGCGGGGCCCCCGGCAGATACGCAGTATTTT.

This chain uses TRBV10-3 with TRBJ2-7; 14 bases are a match to TRBD2. The CDR3 length is 15 residues. CDR1 and CDR2 (germline): ENHRY, SYGVKD. V shed 7 bases and J 7 bases; nucleotides not matched to a gene: 9. CDR3 DNA: TGTGCCATCACCGCGACTAGCGGGGGGGCATATGAGCAGTACTTC. It specifies CAITATSGGAYEQYF.

The sample holds a few counts of this clonotype. V usage is TRBV7-2 and J usage is TRBJ2-1; TRBD2 agrees at 7 bases. Germline values: CDR1 SGHTA, CDR2 FQGNSA. The CDR3 has 13 amino acids. V was clipped by 0 bases and J by 8 bases; unmatched bases: 1. CDR3 protein: CASSLALAYEQFF. In DNA form, the CDR3 reads TGTGCCAGCAGCTTAGCACTAGCGTATGAGCAGTTCTTC.

This clonotype was observed a handful of times. The rearrangement links TRBV9 to TRBJ1-6; 11 nucleotides match TRBD1. CDR1 and CDR2 (germline): SGDLS, YYNGEE. V lost 4 bases, J lost 9 bases, and 3 bases stayed unmatched. The CDR3 extends over 14 amino acids. The CDR3 DNA reads TGTGCCAGCAGCACCGGGACAGGGGGTTCACCCCTCCACTTT. It encodes CASSTGTGGSPLHF.

In its sample, this clonotype was seen many times. This rearrangement joins TRBV10-3 to TRBJ1-2; 8 nucleotides align to TRBD1. This CDR3 region has 15 residues. V was pared by 0 bases and J by 2 bases, with 2 bases of the junction left unmatched. CDR1 is ENHRY and CDR2 is SYGVKD in the germline V gene. The DNA for the CDR3 is TGTGCCATCAGTGAGTCGGACAGGGTCAACTATGGCTACACCTTC. Translated, it gives CAISESDRVNYGYTF.